This TCR beta chain appears in the sequencing data of a study of blood T cell repertoires in COVID-19. The wider study: Whether acute or convalescent, the COVID-19 samples came from the United States, Italy and Spain.

CDR1 is LNHDA, CDR2 SQIVND, per germline (reference sequence). The CDR3 sequence is 16 residues long. The V gene lost 5 bases and the J gene lost 2 bases, with 13 bases spanning the gap. Measured with immunoSEQ multiplex PCR; TCRdb has only the in-frame clones, and not every one. The repertoire holds about 250,000 clones, more than 70% seen once, with 6% to 6.5% in the top ten. While infection was still active, Seattle patients were enrolled and then followed longitudinally. The TCR sequence derives from a young woman with COVID-19, enrolled during active disease. This chain links TRBV19 with TRBJ2-6; D ambiguous. The sequenced sample was peripheral blood. The CDR3 DNA reads TGTGCCAGTAGTCGTGAGCTATCTGCTGGGGCCAACGTCCTGACTTTC. Residues: CASSRELSAGANVLTF.